The 17 T cell receptor beta chains listed next were all sequenced from one sample in a study of cytomegalovirus exposure and HLA in healthy donors. Using immunoSEQ multiplex PCR, the repertoire was profiled, and TCRdb retains in-frame clones only, with some absent. The sample has fewer than 130,000 clones, approximately 90% seen once. Sample: PBMCs. The receptors derive from a woman in her twenties or thirties in good health and CMV-seropositive.

V gene TRBV14 combines with J gene TRBJ2-7; 7 bases match TRBD1. The germline V gene has CDR1 SGHDN and CDR2 FVKESK. The CDR3 loop spans 14 amino acids. Trimming removed 4 bases from V and 4 bases from J; junction bases left unmatched: 7. The CDR3 bases are TGTGCCAGCAGCCTATCGGGACAGAGGTACGAGCAGTACTTC. It specifies CASSLSGQRYEQYF.

The V and J genes are TRBV5-1 and TRBJ2-6; tentative D call: TRBD1 (6 bases). CDR3 length: 16 residues. V lost 4 bases and J 0 bases, leaving 11 bases between the germline ends. Germline CDR1 is SGHRS and CDR2 is YFSETQ. The CDR3 sequence is CASSRQDPSGANVLTF. In DNA, the CDR3 is TGCGCCAGCAGCAGACAGGACCCCTCTGGGGCCAACGTCCTGACTTTC.

The gene calls are TRBV2 and TRBJ2-7; D perhaps matches TRBD1 (5 bases). There are 16 residues in the CDR3. Looked up from germline, CDR1 is SNHLY and CDR2 is FYNNEI. V was pared by 0 bases and J by 3 bases, with 15 bases between. The CDR3 region is CASSEAMGLLSYEQYF. The CDR3 nucleotides are TGTGCCAGCAGTGAAGCAATGGGGCTCTTGAGCTACGAGCAGTACTTC.

The chain couples TRBV28 to TRBJ1-2; no definite D call. Germline loops: CDR1 MDHEN, CDR2 SYDVKM. The CDR3 runs 13 residues. The ends were cut back, 5 bases at V and 1 base at J, with 8 bases in the middle. The CDR3 nucleotides read TGTGCCAGCAGTGAAGGAGTTAACTATGGCTACACCTTC. Protein product: CASSEGVNYGYTF.

This clone has only a few counts. The chain combines TRBV5-1 with TRBJ2-3; 7 bases align to TRBD1. Looked up from germline, CDR1 is SGHRS and CDR2 is YFSETQ. Unmatched junction bases numbered 7, after V lost 4 bases and J lost 2 bases. The CDR3 has 15 amino acids. The CDR3 DNA follows: TGCGCCAGCAGCCCCTGGGACAGCCACACAGATACGCAGTATTTT. Amino acid sequence: CASSPWDSHTDTQYF.

CDR3 nucleotides: TGTGCCAGCAGCAGGGACGGGGGACGGTACGATGAGCAGTTCTTC. Translating gives CASSRDGGRYDEQFF. The chain is built from TRBV11-3 and TRBJ2-1; the D gene is possibly TRBD2 (6 bases). The V end was cut by 5 bases, the J end by 8 bases, with 19 bases between. The CDR3 is 15 residues long. Germline V lookup: CDR1 SGHNT, CDR2 YENEEA.

The chain uses TRBV27 and TRBJ2-6; a possible D gene is TRBD2 (5 bases). Per germline, CDR1 MNHEY and CDR2 SMNVEV (reference sequence). With 7 bases removed from V and 0 bases from J, the gap between germline ends came to 13 bases. The CDR3 runs 16 residues. The CDR3 loop reads CASTRDGVSGANVLTF. CDR3 DNA: TGTGCCAGCACACGGGATGGCGTCTCTGGGGCCAACGTCCTGACTTTC.

This chain's CDR3 is CASSGTGVYEQYF. In DNA form, the CDR3 reads TGCGCCAGCAGCGGCACAGGGGTTTACGAGCAGTACTTC. The chain joins TRBV5-1 to TRBJ2-7, with 7 positions matching TRBD1. Germline loops: CDR1 SGHRS, CDR2 YFSETQ. The J segment lost 4 bases and the V segment lost 4 bases, leaving 5 bases of the junction unmatched. The CDR3 covers 13 residues.

A few counts support this clone. This rearrangement joins TRBV12-5 to TRBJ2-7; 8 nucleotides align to TRBD1. V trimming: 0 bases; J trimming: 6 bases; junction bases outside the gene matches: 28. Germline V CDR1 and CDR2: LGHNT, FRNRAP. The CDR3 loop spans 22 amino acids. Here the CDR3 DNA reads TGTGCTAGTGGTTTGGTACTTGAGGACAGGGCTGCTCCTGGGGCTTCGGGTGGCGAGCAGTACTTC. Translated, it gives CASGLVLEDRAAPGASGGEQYF.

The V call is TRBV5-1, the J call TRBJ2-5, with TRBD1 as a possible D gene (6 bases). CDR3 length: 16 amino acids. V was trimmed by 1 base and J by 2 bases, leaving 15 bases between them. Germline lookup yields CDR1 SGHRS and CDR2 YFSETQ. CDR3 protein: CASSLFTSTGQETQYF. CDR3 in DNA: TGCGCCAGCAGCTTGTTTACCAGTACAGGGCAAGAGACCCAGTACTTC.

This chain joins TRBV9 and TRBJ2-1, with TRBD1 matching over 7 bases. Losses at the gene ends were 4 bases for V and 2 bases for J; bases not matched to a gene: 9. The CDR3 covers 16 residues. Germline-derived CDR1 and CDR2 are SGDLS and YYNGEE. Here the CDR3 DNA reads TGTGCCAGCAGCCCTCCGGGACAGAATACCTACAATGAGCAGTTCTTC. Protein sequence: CASSPPGQNTYNEQFF.

The J gene is TRBJ2-7, the V gene TRBV7-6, with D perhaps TRBD1 (6 bases). From germline, CDR1 is SGHVS and CDR2 FNYEAQ. CDR3 length: 14 residues. V gave up 0 bases and J gave up 9 bases, with 15 bases separating them. The CDR3 coding sequence is TGTGCCAGCAGCTTAGCGGGGGCCGATCCCCCGCAGTACTTC. It encodes CASSLAGADPPQYF.

This rearrangement joins TRBV6-1 to TRBJ1-5; TRBD1 aligns across 7 bases. The junction had 2 bases not matched to a gene; V was cut back by 0 bases and J by 3 bases. Germline CDR1 MNHNS, CDR2 SASEGT. This CDR3 has 15 amino acids. The CDR3 region has the DNA TGTGCCAGCAGTGAAGCTGGACAGGCCAATCAGCCCCAGCATTTT. Amino acids: CASSEAGQANQPQHF.

The chain couples TRBV14 to TRBJ1-4, with D possibly being TRBD1 (5 bases). This CDR3 region has 17 residues. Trimming pared 0 bases from V and 7 bases from J, leaving 18 bases between. Germline CDR1 reads SGHDN; CDR2 reads FVKESK. The CDR3 coding sequence is TGTGCCAGCAGCCAAGACCCCCAGAGGTGGGGGGGTGAAAAACTGTTTTTT. The encoded protein is CASSQDPQRWGGEKLFF.

This clone turned up a few times. This CDR3 reads CASSIREVGTGELFF. CDR3 nucleotides: TGTGCCAGTAGTATACGGGAGGTGGGCACCGGGGAGCTGTTTTTT. This chain links TRBV19 with TRBJ2-2; 7 bases fit TRBD2. CDR1 LNHDA and CDR2 SQIVND come from the germline V gene (reference sequence). The CDR3 is 15 residues long. V was clipped by 2 bases and J by 4 bases; unmatched bases: 4.

There are a few counts of this clone. This chain links TRBV6-6 with TRBJ2-7; 8 bases are a match to TRBD1. The germline V gene has CDR1 MNHNY and CDR2 SVGAGI (reference sequence). Trimming at V came to 9 bases and at J to 0 bases, leaving 4 bases not matched to a gene. CDR3 length equals 13 residues. CDR3 sequence (DNA): TGTGCCAGTGTGGACAGGGACTCCTACGAGCAGTACTTC. The encoded protein is CASVDRDSYEQYF.

The chain links TRBV6-5 to TRBJ2-7; TRBD2 might be the D (5 bases). Trimming shortened V by 6 bases and J by 5 bases, and 11 bases separated the two germline ends. The V gene's germline CDR1 is MNHEY and CDR2 SVGAGI. This CDR3 comprises 12 residues. For the CDR3, the DNA is TGTGCCAGCAGGTCCGGGATGAACGAGCAGTACTTC. Residues: CASRSGMNEQYF.